What follows are 7 T cell receptor beta chains derived from one specimen sequenced in a study of blood T cell repertoires in COVID-19. Assay used: immunoSEQ multiplex PCR; TCRdb lists only in-frame clones, some missing. The data hold fewer than 70,000 clones, with roughly nine tenths observed a single time. Specimen: peripheral blood. The receptors originated from a man in his forties or fifties with active COVID-19.

The chain uses TRBV5-4 and TRBJ1-1, with 9 positions matching TRBD1. This CDR3 is 14 amino acids long. The ends lost 4 bases at V and 2 bases at J; junction bases unmatched: 3. The V gene's germline CDR1 is SGHNT and CDR2 YYREEE (reference sequence). The CDR3 here is CASSRGQGNTEAFF. The CDR3 DNA follows: TGTGCCAGCAGCCGGGGACAGGGCAACACTGAAGCTTTCTTT.

This sequence joins TRBV29-1 and TRBJ2-3, with a weak D call TRBD2 (6 bases). Trimming pared 1 base from V and 0 bases from J, leaving 11 bases between. CDR3 length: 15 amino acids. Per germline, CDR1 SQVTM and CDR2 ANQGSEA. In DNA, the CDR3 is TGCAGCGTTGAAGTTTCGGGACTCAGCACAGATACGCAGTATTTT. Translating gives CSVEVSGLSTDTQYF.

The CDR3 region has the DNA TGTGCCACCGCGGGACAGGGGGACTACAATGAGCAGTTCTTC. Translated: CATAGQGDYNEQFF. This sequence joins TRBV25-1 and TRBJ2-1; 11 bases are shared with TRBD1. J was trimmed by 3 bases and V by 10 bases; bases with no gene match: 5. Germline assignment: CDR1 MGHDK and CDR2 SYGVNS. CDR3 length: 14 residues.

V gene TRBV6-6 combines with J gene TRBJ2-7; 7 bases map to TRBD1. The CDR3 contains 15 residues. Germline values: CDR1 MNHNY, CDR2 SVGAGI (reference sequence). V shed 6 bases, J shed 2 bases, and the junction held 10 bases outside the gene matches. The CDR3 here is CASSARDSRAYEQYF. CDR3 bases: TGTGCCAGCAGCGCAAGGGACAGTCGAGCCTACGAGCAGTACTTC.

The rearrangement links TRBV10-3 to TRBJ2-2; TRBD1 might be the D (5 bases). V was shortened by 4 bases and J by 3 bases, with 15 bases between the two germline ends. The CDR3 is 16 residues long. Germline V gives CDR1 ENHRY, CDR2 SYGVKD. The CDR3 DNA sequence: TGTGCCATCAGTGGAGACAGAGACCGAGACACCGGGGAGCTGTTTTTT. Protein product: CAISGDRDRDTGELFF.

The count of this clone is one. For the CDR3, the DNA is TGTGCCAGCAGTTCCAGAGGTGAGCAGTACTTC. Translated, it gives CASSSRGEQYF. V gene TRBV27 combines with J gene TRBJ2-7; D call uncertain. Germline V gene lookup returns CDR1 MNHEY and CDR2 SMNVEV (reference sequence). The V end was cut by 4 bases, the J end by 7 bases, with 8 bases between. The CDR3 is made up of 11 amino acids.

This sequence joins TRBV2 and TRBJ1-2; 8 bases are shared with TRBD1. Germline CDR1 is SNHLY and CDR2 is FYNNEI. The CDR3 runs to 14 residues. V gave up 6 bases and J gave up 8 bases; unmatched junction bases: 11. CDR3 DNA sequence: TGTGCCAGCAGGAGGACAGGGACGACTCTCGGCTACACCTTC. The encoded protein is CASRRTGTTLGYTF.